This T cell receptor beta chain is from a study of cytomegalovirus exposure and HLA in healthy donors. 60 Vbeta and 13 Jbeta primers were used in PCR. The data were produced by immunoSEQ multiplex PCR, yet TCRdb's version contains in-frame clones alone and is incomplete. Seen here are about 110,000 clones, over 65% observed once, and the top ten hold roughly 12%. For this clone: One end of the junction is discordant with germline, which a read error may explain. Other nucleotide sequences in the sample specify the same CDR3.

This CDR3 is built from 15 residues. Germline CDR1 is SEHNR and CDR2 is FQNEAQ (reference sequence). The TCR was taken from a young man in good health and CMV-seropositive. The chain is built from TRBV7-9 and TRBJ2-7; 8 nucleotides line up with TRBD1. Material: PBMCs. CDR3 in amino acids: CASSLAGQVLGEQYF. The CDR3 nucleotides read TGTGCCAGCAGCTTAGCGGGACAGGTTTTAGGGGAGCAGTACTTT.